These 14 T cell receptor beta chains were sequenced from one sample in a study of T cell changes during pregnancy in multiple sclerosis. Profiled with immunoSEQ multiplex PCR; TCRdb holds only in-frame clones, not every one. This sample carries 65,000 to 95,000 clones, more than 85% of them seen once, and the ten largest clones take 2% to 3%. The specimen was peripheral blood, collected after pregnancy. The receptors were gathered from a female donor in good health, enrolled as a control in a pregnancy study.

This clone was recorded once. V is TRBV7-9 and J is TRBJ1-4; 9 nucleotides align to TRBD1. Losses at the gene ends were 5 bases for V and 10 bases for J; bases not matched to a gene: 8. The CDR3 spans 14 residues. Germline CDR1 and CDR2: SEHNR and FQNEAQ (reference sequence). This chain's CDR3 is CASSTGQGLAKLFF. The DNA of the CDR3 is TGTGCCAGCAGCACGGGACAGGGTTTGGCAAAACTGTTTTTT.

This chain connects TRBV5-6 to TRBJ1-2; TRBD1 matches at 9 bases. This CDR3 spans 15 amino acids. Germline CDR1 SGHDT, CDR2 YYEEEE. Germline trimming cut 3 bases from V and 4 bases from J; bases unmatched to any gene: 7. The CDR3 DNA is TGTGCCAGCAGCTCCCTGGACAGGGGATTCTATGGCTACACCTTC. Its translation: CASSSLDRGFYGYTF.

The chain combines TRBV5-4 with TRBJ1-1; TRBD1 is a possible D gene (6 bases). CDR3 size: 14 residues. Germline CDR1 is SGHNT and CDR2 is YYREEE (reference sequence). Trimming stripped 4 bases from V and 0 bases from J, with 10 bases between. The CDR3 reads CASSPRGMNTEAFF. The CDR3 DNA reads TGTGCCAGCAGCCCAAGGGGGATGAACACTGAAGCTTTCTTT.

V is TRBV7-3 and J is TRBJ2-1; 11 bases agree with TRBD2. The germline gives CDR1 SGHTA, CDR2 FQGTGA. CDR3 length: 15 amino acids. V trimming: 4 bases; J trimming: 6 bases; junction bases outside the gene matches: 5. DNA of the CDR3: TGTGCCAGCAGCTGGGGACTAGCGGCGATCAATGAGCAGTTCTTC. Translating gives CASSWGLAAINEQFF.

The count of this clone is one. This chain joins TRBV5-6 and TRBJ1-2, with TRBD1 matching over 9 bases. The CDR3 length is 14 residues. Germline assignment: CDR1 SGHDT and CDR2 YYEEEE. Trimming at V came to 6 bases and at J to 4 bases, leaving 7 bases not matched to a gene. CDR3 nucleotides: TGTGCCAGCATCATACAGGGGGCCCCCTATGGCTACACCTTC. The encoded protein is CASIIQGAPYGYTF.

The V and J genes are TRBV5-6 and TRBJ2-1, with TRBD2 as a possible D gene (7 bases). CDR3 length equals 18 residues. CDR1 is SGHDT, CDR2 YYEEEE, per germline. Trimming took off 0 bases at V and 0 bases at J, with 16 bases between the two ends. The CDR3 DNA reads as TGTGCCAGCAGCTTGGGGCGGGTAGGGGGGGGCTCCTACAATGAGCAGTTCTTC. Its translation is CASSLGRVGGGSYNEQFF.

The V and J genes are TRBV13 and TRBJ2-3; possible D gene TRBD2, 5 bases. V was clipped by 10 bases and J by 0 bases, with 14 bases between them. This CDR3 has 14 residues. Germline V gene sequence: CDR1 PRHDT, CDR2 FYEKMQ (reference sequence). The CDR3 nucleotides are TGTGCCACCTCAGACCGGGAAAGCACAGATACGCAGTATTTT. Translation gives CATSDRESTDTQYF.

This clone was detected a few times. The chain joins TRBV30 to TRBJ2-2; unclear D gene. V dropped 1 base and J dropped 10 bases, with 13 bases sitting between them. The CDR3 totals 13 residues. From germline, CDR1 is GTSNPN and CDR2 SVGIG (reference sequence). CDR3 amino acids: CAWSAILGEELFF. CDR3 nucleotide sequence: TGTGCCTGGAGTGCCATACTTGGAGAGGAGCTGTTTTTT.

The chain recombines TRBV6-5 with TRBJ1-1, with TRBD1 as a possible D gene (6 bases). Trimming took 0 bases from V and 0 from J, leaving 8 bases between them. The CDR3 runs 15 residues. The V gene's germline CDR1 is MNHEY and CDR2 SVGAGI. CDR3 nucleotides: TGTGCCAGCAGTTACTCCGGGACAATGAACACTGAAGCTTTCTTT. Its translation is CASSYSGTMNTEAFF.

The chain employs TRBV11-2 and TRBJ2-3; 13 bases are shared with TRBD2. This CDR3 region has 18 residues. The V and J ends lost 1 base and 3 bases, in that order; junction bases with no gene match: 7. CDR1 SGHAT and CDR2 FQNNGV come from the germline V gene. This chain's CDR3 is CASSLAWTSGRSTDTQYF. As DNA, the CDR3 is TGTGCCAGCAGCTTAGCTTGGACTAGCGGGAGATCGACAGATACGCAGTATTTT.

The V gene is TRBV10-3, the J gene TRBJ2-6, with D possibly being TRBD1 (5 bases). Germline V lookup: CDR1 ENHRY, CDR2 SYGVKD. The V gene lost 8 bases and the J gene lost 1 base, with 18 bases spanning the gap. This CDR3 region has 17 residues. CDR3 region: CAIRDPQGISGANVLTF. The DNA for the CDR3 is TGTGCCATCCGAGACCCCCAGGGAATATCTGGGGCCAACGTCCTGACTTTC.

Only one count was recorded for this clone. The V call is TRBV7-2, the J call TRBJ1-5; D gene ambiguous. V was trimmed by 3 bases and J by 7 bases, leaving 10 bases between them. Looked up from germline, CDR1 is SGHTA and CDR2 is FQGNSA. This CDR3 region has 13 residues. CDR3 sequence reads: CASSLAGEQPQHF. In DNA, the CDR3 is TGTGCCAGCAGCTTGGCCGGGGAACAGCCCCAGCATTTT.

CDR3 sequence reads: CASSLVGQGLCETQYF. CDR3 in DNA: TGTGCCAGCAGCTTGGTCGGACAGGGGCTGTGCGAGACCCAGTACTTC. V is TRBV5-7 and J is TRBJ2-5, with 9 bases aligning to TRBD1. TRBV5-7 qualifies as an ORF whose function is uncertain. V shed 0 bases, J shed 5 bases, and the junction held 8 bases outside the gene matches. The CDR3 spans 16 residues.

J is TRBJ1-1 and V is TRBV6-5; possible D gene TRBD1, 6 bases. V was shortened by 7 bases and J by 6 bases, with 21 bases between the two germline ends. This CDR3 contains 15 residues. Looked up from germline, CDR1 is MNHEY and CDR2 is SVGAGI. The CDR3 DNA reads TGTGCCAGCACCGTATCTGCCACAGGGTGGTCTGAAGCTTTCTTT. Translating gives CASTVSATGWSEAFF.